This T cell receptor (beta chain) was observed in a study of shared clonotypes between healthy human individuals. Germline trimming cut 6 bases from V and 3 bases from J; bases unmatched to any gene: 7. This CDR3 comprises 15 residues. Germline V gives CDR1 SGHTA, CDR2 FQGNSA. Over several immunoSEQ plates, each subset's genomic DNA was distributed in even portions. Libraries were prepared by immunoSEQ multiplex PCR; TCRdb keeps only in-frame clonotypes and omits some of them. Of some 1.5 million clones in the sample, around 98% were seen once. The V call is TRBV7-2, the J call TRBJ2-1; 8 bases match TRBD1. The sequence was obtained from a man aged 25-45 years in good health. Sequenced material: naive CD4+ T cells sorted from blood. Subset given: CD45RA+ positively selected. The CDR3 protein is CASSRDRGLYNEQFF. The CDR3 DNA is TGTGCCAGCAGTCGAGACAGGGGCCTCTACAATGAGCAGTTCTTC. Based on the CDR3 plus reference TRBV7-2 and TRBJ2-1, the full variable domain is GAGVSQSPSNKVTEKGKDVELRCDPISGHTALYWYRQSLGQGLEFLIYFQGNSAPDKSGLPSDRFSAERTGGSVSTLTIQRTQQEDSAVYLCASSRDRGLYNEQFFGPGTRLTVL.